These 21 T cell receptor beta chains were sequenced from one sample in a study of T cells in Graves' hyperthyroidism and ophthalmopathy. Using RNA transcripts as the source, TCR beta CDR3 regions were amplified. TCR CDR3 regions were first amplified by RT-PCR with HTBI primers. Using its own MiXCR run on the multiplex PCR reads, TCRdb lists one record per CDR3 protein. This sample carries about 640,000 distinct CDR3 sequences, under 25% of them seen once, and the ten largest clones take around a third. Source material: blood. These receptor sequences come from a man aged 25-40 years with Graves' ophthalmopathy.

This clonotype appeared a few times. The rearrangement uses TRBV20-1 and TRBJ2-1; 7 bases match TRBD2. This CDR3 comprises 13 residues. Trimming took 5 bases from V and 6 from J; bases not matched to a gene: 7. CDR1 and CDR2 (germline): DFQATT, SNEGSKA (reference sequence). The DNA of the CDR3 is TGCAGTGCTGCCGGGACTACCCTCAATGAGCAGTTCTTC. Protein product: CSAAGTTLNEQFF.

This clonotype was detected only a few times. Germline is not matched at one junction end, which may reflect a read error. The J gene is TRBJ2-1, the V gene TRBV6-1; either TRBD1 or TRBD2 may supply D (5 bases each). CDR1 MNHNS and CDR2 SASEGT come from the germline V gene. There are 14 residues in the CDR3. The CDR3 region is CASSPGDLYNKQFF. The DNA for the CDR3 is TGTGCCAGCAGCCCTGGGGACCTATACAATAAGCAGTTCTTC.

This clonotype was recorded at least ten times. The chain combines TRBV28 with TRBJ2-1; no definite D call. The V and J ends lost 3 bases and 1 base respectively, with 10 bases between them. Germline CDR1 reads MDHEN; CDR2 reads SYDVKM. The CDR3 consists of 15 residues. In nucleotides, the CDR3 is TGTGCCAGCAGTTTTGATATACGGTCCTACAATGAGCAGTTCTTC. Translated, it gives CASSFDIRSYNEQFF.

V gene TRBV12-5 combines with J gene TRBJ2-1; 12 nucleotides align to TRBD2. V shed 1 base, J shed 4 bases, and the junction held 2 bases outside the gene matches. Germline lookup yields CDR1 LGHNT and CDR2 FRNRAP. The CDR3 loop spans 16 amino acids. The CDR3, as DNA: TGTGCTAGTGGTTTGGGGACTAGCGGGATGTACAATGAGCAGTTCTTC. It specifies CASGLGTSGMYNEQFF.

This clonotype has at least ten counts. The genes are TRBV5-4 and TRBJ1-5, with D unresolved. V gave up 2 bases and J gave up 2 bases, with 8 bases separating them. Germline V gene lookup returns CDR1 SGHNT and CDR2 YYREEE (reference sequence). This CDR3 is 14 amino acids long. The CDR3 here is CASSLDRGNQPQHF. The CDR3 DNA reads TGTGCCAGCAGCTTAGATAGGGGCAATCAGCCCCAGCATTTT. The variable domain in full, completed from reference TRBV5-4 and TRBJ1-5, reads ETGVTQSPTHLIKTRGQQVTLRCSSQSGHNTVSWYQQALGQGPQFIFQYYREEENGRGNFPPRFSGLQFPNYSSELNVNALELDDSALYLCASSLDRGNQPQHFGDGTRLSIL.

The CDR3 nucleotides are TGTGCCAATTGGACAGGGGCTGAAAAACTGTTTTTT. This gives the protein CANWTGAEKLFF. The chain joins TRBV9 to TRBJ1-4, with 9 bases lining up with TRBD1. V gave up 9 bases and J gave up 7 bases; unmatched junction bases: 4. This CDR3 is built from 12 residues. Germline V CDR1 and CDR2: SGDLS, YYNGEE.

This chain connects TRBV28 to TRBJ1-3; D perhaps matches TRBD1 (5 bases). V lost 9 bases to trimming and J lost 4 bases, with 16 bases between them. The CDR3 extends over 14 amino acids. CDR1 is MDHEN and CDR2 is SYDVKM in the germline V gene. The CDR3 sequence is CASADTLAGNTIYF. The DNA of the CDR3 is TGTGCCAGTGCGGACACTTTGGCCGGAAACACCATATATTTT.

The chain has TRBV5-1 and TRBJ2-6, with a weak D call TRBD1 (7 bases). V lost 2 bases to trimming and J lost 0 bases, with 21 bases between them. Germline CDR1 reads SGHRS; CDR2 reads YFSETQ. This CDR3 region has 20 residues. This chain's CDR3 is CASSLDREANMISGANVLTF. CDR3 sequence (DNA): TGCGCCAGCAGCTTAGACAGGGAGGCCAACATGATCTCTGGGGCCAACGTCCTGACTTTC.

In this sample, this clonotype turned up many times. The chain links TRBV29-1 to TRBJ2-7; unclear D gene. Germline V gene sequence: CDR1 SQVTM, CDR2 ANQGSEA. CDR3 size: 12 residues. V lost 4 bases, J lost 2 bases, and 9 bases lay in between. CDR3 sequence reads: CSVGEGPYEQYF. CDR3 nucleotides: TGCAGCGTTGGAGAAGGGCCCTACGAGCAGTACTTC.

V and J are TRBV6-1 and TRBJ1-1; TRBD1 matches 8 bases. CDR3 length: 15 amino acids. V gave up 4 bases and J gave up 4 bases; unmatched junction bases: 8. Per the germline V gene, CDR1 is MNHNS and CDR2 is SASEGT. Here the CDR3 DNA reads TGTGCCAGCAGTGTCTCAACAGGGGGTTTCACTGAAGCTTTCTTT. Protein product: CASSVSTGGFTEAFF.

This clonotype was seen ten or more times. The chain carries TRBV6-2 or TRBV6-3 and TRBJ2-5; D is undetermined. V lost 4 bases to trimming and J lost 4 bases, with 10 bases between them. CDR3 length: 13 residues. Germline V lookup: CDR1 MNHEY, CDR2 SVGEGT. In nucleotides, the CDR3 is TGTGCCAGCAGTTCCCCTCCGGTAGAGACCCAGTACTTC. Its translation is CASSSPPVETQYF.

The chain has TRBV24-1 and TRBJ2-6; D not resolved. The V gene's germline CDR1 is KGHDR and CDR2 SFDVKD. Trimming took 5 bases from V and 0 from J, leaving 4 bases between them. The CDR3 length is 14 residues. DNA for the CDR3: TGTGCCACCAGTGGGGGCTCTGGGGCCAACGTCCTGACTTTC. Protein: CATSGGSGANVLTF.

This clonotype showed up many times. V usage is TRBV6-1 and J usage is TRBJ1-4; TRBD1 agrees at 9 bases. CDR1 MNHNS and CDR2 SASEGT come from the germline V gene. CDR3 length equals 14 residues. J was trimmed by 8 bases and V by 4 bases; bases with no gene match: 5. CDR3: CASSAGQGHEKLFF. In DNA form, the CDR3 reads TGTGCCAGCAGTGCGGGACAGGGACACGAAAAACTGTTTTTT.

The V and J genes are TRBV20-1 and TRBJ2-3; D is possibly TRBD1 or TRBD2 (9 bases each). CDR1 and CDR2 from the germline V gene are DFQATT and SNEGSKA (reference sequence). This CDR3 region has 14 residues. The DNA of the CDR3 is TGCAGGGCCGCGGGGGGGACAGGGACAGATACGCAGTATTTT. It translates to CRAAGGTGTDTQYF.

Notes on this clonotype: A much larger clone is a single base away; this may be a read error. The rearrangement uses TRBV6-2 or TRBV6-3 and TRBJ1-1; D is uncertain. CDR3 length: 13 amino acids. The V gene's germline CDR1 is MNHEY and CDR2 SVGEGT. The CDR3 sequence is CASSYYPNTGAFF. As DNA, the CDR3 is TGTGCCAGCAGTTACTACCCGAACACTGGAGCTTTCTTT.

A word on this clonotype: This CDR3 is missing its conserved last phenylalanine or tryptophan, likely due to a read error. The CDR3, as DNA: TGTGCCAGCAGTTACGGGGGCATTACAGGGGTGAGAGGGGGCTACACCCTC. It is translated as CASSYGGITGVRGGYTL. The rearrangement joins TRBV6-2 or TRBV6-3 to TRBJ1-2, with 7 bases identical to TRBD1. In germline, CDR1 is MNHEY, CDR2 SVGEGT. The CDR3 consists of 17 residues. The V and J ends lost 2 bases and 8 bases, in that order; junction bases with no gene match: 17.

The V call is TRBV5-1, the J call TRBJ2-3, with 13 bases that match TRBD2. CDR3 length: 16 amino acids. V dropped 4 bases and J dropped 6; count of bases not matched to a gene: 8. CDR1 SGHRS and CDR2 YFSETQ come from the germline V gene. CDR3 bases: TGCGCCAGCAGCCACACTAGCGGGAGGGCCTCCGATACGCAGTATTTT. This encodes CASSHTSGRASDTQYF.

This clonotype was observed at least ten times. CDR3 nucleotide sequence: TGTGCCAGCAGCCAGGCTGGGCTAGAAGCTTTCTTT. Its translation is CASSQAGLEAFF. The J gene is TRBJ1-1, the V gene TRBV6-2 or TRBV6-3; D ambiguous. This CDR3 region has 12 residues. Looked up from germline, CDR1 is MNHEY and CDR2 is SVGEGT. With 6 bases removed from V and 8 bases from J, the gap between germline ends came to 13 bases.

The gene calls are TRBV5-6 and TRBJ1-1; no reliable D call. CDR3 length equals 11 residues. The germline CDR1 and CDR2 sequences are SGHDT and YYEEEE. V was trimmed by 4 bases and J by 5 bases, leaving 6 bases between them. In nucleotides, the CDR3 is TGTGCCAGCAGCCGGACTACTGAAGCTTTCTTT. This codes for CASSRTTEAFF.

Many counts were recorded for this clonotype. The CDR3 nucleotides are TGTGCCTTGGGGCCTCAGGCCCTGGGGCCCTACGAGCAGTACTTC. This codes for CALGPQALGPYEQYF. J is TRBJ2-7 and V is TRBV30, with D perhaps matching TRBD1 (5 bases). V was pared by 7 bases and J by 2 bases, with 21 bases between. This CDR3 is built from 15 residues. CDR1 GTSNPN and CDR2 SVGIG come from the germline V gene (reference sequence).

This chain links TRBV6-5 with TRBJ2-7; 9 bases fit TRBD1. CDR3 length: 17 residues. V shed 2 bases and J 6 bases; nucleotides not matched to a gene: 14. The V gene's germline CDR1 is MNHEY and CDR2 SVGAGI. Here the CDR3 DNA reads TGTGCCAGCAGTTACAATTCCCGGACAGGGGTTGAACGCGAGCAGTACTTC. It codes for CASSYNSRTGVEREQYF.